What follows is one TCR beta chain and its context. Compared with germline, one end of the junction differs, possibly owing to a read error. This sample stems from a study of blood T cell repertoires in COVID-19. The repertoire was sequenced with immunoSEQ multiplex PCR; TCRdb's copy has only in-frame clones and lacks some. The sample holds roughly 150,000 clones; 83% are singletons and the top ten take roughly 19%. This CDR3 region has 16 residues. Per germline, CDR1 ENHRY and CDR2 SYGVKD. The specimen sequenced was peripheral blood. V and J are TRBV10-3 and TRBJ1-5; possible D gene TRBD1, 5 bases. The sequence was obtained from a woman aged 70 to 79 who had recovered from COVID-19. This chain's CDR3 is CAISESPPGGNRPQHF. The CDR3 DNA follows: TGTGCCATCAGTGAGTCCCCTCCGGGGGGGAATCGGCCCCAGCATTTT.